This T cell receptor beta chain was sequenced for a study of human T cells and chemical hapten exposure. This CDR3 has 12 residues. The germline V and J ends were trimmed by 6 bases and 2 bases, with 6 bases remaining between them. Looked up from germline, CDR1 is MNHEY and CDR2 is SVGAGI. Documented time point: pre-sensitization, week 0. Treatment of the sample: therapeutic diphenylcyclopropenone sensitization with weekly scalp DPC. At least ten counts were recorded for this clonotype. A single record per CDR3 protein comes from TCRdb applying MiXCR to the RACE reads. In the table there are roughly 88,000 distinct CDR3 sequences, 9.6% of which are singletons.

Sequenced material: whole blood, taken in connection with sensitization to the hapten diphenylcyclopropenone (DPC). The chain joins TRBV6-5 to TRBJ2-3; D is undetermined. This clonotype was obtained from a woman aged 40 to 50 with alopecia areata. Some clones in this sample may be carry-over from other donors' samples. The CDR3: CASRAYTDTQYF. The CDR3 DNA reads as TGTGCCAGCAGGGCCTACACAGATACGCAGTATTTT.